The next 11 T cell receptor beta chains were all read from a single sample in a study of Tregs in tolerant kidney transplant recipients. This table comes from immunoSEQ multiplex PCR, and its TCRdb copy is limited to in-frame clones, with some not included. The sample holds 74,000 or so clones, about 91% seen once. Mixed chimerism was transient after nonmyeloablative marrow transplants from related graft donors. Material: CD4+ T cells from blood (PBMCs), obtained 24 months after the transplant. The source is a human patient who received a combined kidney and bone marrow transplant. Some T cells may be graft donor cells.

This clone is classed as medium-sized. This chain joins TRBV18 and TRBJ2-1, with no clear D. V was shortened by 2 bases and J by 8 bases, with 7 bases between the two germline ends. There are 12 residues in the CDR3. Germline V gives CDR1 KGHSH, CDR2 LQKENI. This chain's CDR3 is CASSPSSDEQFF. The CDR3 DNA reads TGTGCCAGCTCACCATCGTCCGATGAGCAGTTCTTC.

This chain uses TRBV15 with TRBJ2-3; 8 positions match TRBD2. Germline V lookup: CDR1 LNHNV, CDR2 YYDKDF (reference sequence). The V gene end was trimmed by 4 bases and the J gene end by 4 bases; junction bases not matched to a gene: 7. This CDR3 is 15 amino acids long. CDR3 sequence reads: CATSTGLAGSDTQYF. CDR3 sequence (DNA): TGTGCCACCAGCACTGGACTAGCAGGGTCAGATACGCAGTATTTT.

This chain connects TRBV25-1 to TRBJ2-4; 7 nucleotides align to TRBD2. There are 14 residues in the CDR3. V was clipped by 1 base and J by 8 bases; unmatched bases: 5. Germline assignment: CDR1 MGHDK and CDR2 SYGVNS. CDR3 in DNA: TGTGCCAGCAGTGAATTGGGAGGGAGGGACATTCAGTACTTC. Translated, it gives CASSELGGRDIQYF.

For this clone: The sample carries other DNA sequences with the same CDR3. The chain has TRBV30 and TRBJ1-6; 11 nucleotides line up with TRBD1. Germline V gene sequence: CDR1 GTSNPN, CDR2 SVGIG (reference sequence). This CDR3 spans 14 amino acids. V lost 3 bases and J lost 9; bases outside the gene matches: 4. The CDR3 nucleotides read TGTGCCTGGAGGACGGACAGGGGGCTTTCACCCCTCCACTTT. Its translation: CAWRTDRGLSPLHF.

V gene TRBV7-9 combines with J gene TRBJ2-2; 7 bases are a match to TRBD1. This CDR3 has 14 amino acids. The germline gives CDR1 SEHNR, CDR2 FQNEAQ (reference sequence). The J segment lost 6 bases and the V segment lost 5 bases, leaving 6 bases of the junction unmatched. Here the CDR3 reads CASSNPGGSGELFF. CDR3 coding DNA: TGTGCCAGCAGCAACCCAGGGGGTTCCGGGGAGCTGTTTTTT. Together with reference TRBV7-9 and TRBJ2-2, the CDR3 gives the full variable domain: DTGVSQNPRHKITKRGQNVTFRCDPISEHNRLYWYRQTLGQGPEFLTYFQNEAQLEKSRLLSDRFSAERPKGSFSTLEIQRTEQGDSAMYLCASSNPGGSGELFFGEGSRLTVL.

Of note for this clone: Other nucleotide sequences in the sample specify the same CDR3. The chain recombines TRBV28 with TRBJ1-6, with 7 bases identical to TRBD1. CDR1 is MDHEN, CDR2 SYDVKM, per germline. The CDR3 extends over 14 amino acids. J gave up 6 bases and V 7 bases, and 6 bases lay outside the gene matches. The CDR3 loop reads CASTRQGGNSPLHF. The CDR3 DNA is TGTGCCAGCACTCGACAGGGTGGTAATTCACCCCTCCACTTT. Variable domain in full (rest from reference TRBV28 and TRBJ1-6): DVKVTQSSRYLVKRTGEKVFLECVQDMDHENMFWYRQDPGLGLRLIYFSYDVKMKEKGDIPEGYSVSREKKERFSLILESASTNQTSMYLCASTRQGGNSPLHFGNGTRLTVT.

This clone has just one count. The V gene is TRBV6-6, the J gene TRBJ1-4; 7 positions agree with TRBD1. V gave up 2 bases and J gave up 4 bases; unmatched junction bases: 7. The germline gives CDR1 MNHNY, CDR2 SVGAGI (reference sequence). The CDR3 sequence is 16 residues long. The CDR3 DNA reads as TGTGCCAGCAGTTACGAGACAGGGCGTAGTAATGAAAAACTGTTTTTT. It is translated as CASSYETGRSNEKLFF.

This chain uses TRBV28 with TRBJ1-5; possibly TRBD1 for D (6 bases). This CDR3 is 15 amino acids long. CDR1 and CDR2 (germline): MDHEN, SYDVKM. V gave up 7 bases and J gave up 2 bases, with 15 bases separating them. This CDR3 is CASTTTGLGNQPQHF. DNA of the CDR3: TGTGCCAGCACCACCACAGGGCTTGGCAATCAGCCCCAGCATTTT.

V usage is TRBV29-1 and J usage is TRBJ1-1; D uncertain. V was trimmed by 7 bases and J by 1 base, leaving 13 bases between them. From germline, CDR1 is SQVTM and CDR2 ANQGSEA. This CDR3 spans 13 amino acids. The CDR3 loop is CSGEHGGNTEAFF. The CDR3 DNA reads as TGCAGCGGGGAACACGGAGGGAACACTGAAGCTTTCTTT.

The CDR3 coding sequence is TGTGCCAGCAGCTCAGGGGAGCACGAAAAACTGTTTTTT. Translated: CASSSGEHEKLFF. The V and J genes are TRBV11-3 and TRBJ1-4; tentative D call: TRBD1 (6 bases). Germline V CDR1 and CDR2: SGHNT, YENEEA. This CDR3 contains 13 residues. Trimming shortened V by 4 bases and J by 8 bases, and 11 bases separated the two germline ends.

The chain is built from TRBV7-2 and TRBJ2-2; TRBD1 matches at 9 bases. The CDR3 totals 16 residues. The germline V gene encodes CDR1 SGHTA and CDR2 FQGNSA. The trim removed 2 bases at V and 2 bases at J, leaving 3 bases unmatched. The CDR3 DNA follows: TGTGCCAGCAGCTTAATGGACAGGGGAAACACCGGGGAGCTGTTTTTT. This encodes CASSLMDRGNTGELFF.